Below, one T cell receptor (beta chain) is given with its context. This record belongs to a study of control samples from healthy donors and cancer patients. From germline, CDR1 is SGHAT and CDR2 FQNNGV. The CDR3 consists of 14 residues. Trimming took off 6 bases at V and 4 bases at J, with 15 bases between the two ends. The protocol was immunoSEQ multiplex PCR, while the TCRdb copy is restricted to in-frame clones and leaves out a portion. This table has 40,000 to 50,000 clones, roughly 92% appearing once. The chain has TRBV11-2 and TRBJ2-5; possibly TRBD1 for D (6 bases). The clonotype was recovered from a woman in her fifties or sixties with head and neck cancer. Specimen: PBMCs. In DNA, the CDR3 is TGTGCCAGCAGTTTCAACAGGGTTGGAGAGACCCAGTACTTC. This sequence encodes CASSFNRVGETQYF.